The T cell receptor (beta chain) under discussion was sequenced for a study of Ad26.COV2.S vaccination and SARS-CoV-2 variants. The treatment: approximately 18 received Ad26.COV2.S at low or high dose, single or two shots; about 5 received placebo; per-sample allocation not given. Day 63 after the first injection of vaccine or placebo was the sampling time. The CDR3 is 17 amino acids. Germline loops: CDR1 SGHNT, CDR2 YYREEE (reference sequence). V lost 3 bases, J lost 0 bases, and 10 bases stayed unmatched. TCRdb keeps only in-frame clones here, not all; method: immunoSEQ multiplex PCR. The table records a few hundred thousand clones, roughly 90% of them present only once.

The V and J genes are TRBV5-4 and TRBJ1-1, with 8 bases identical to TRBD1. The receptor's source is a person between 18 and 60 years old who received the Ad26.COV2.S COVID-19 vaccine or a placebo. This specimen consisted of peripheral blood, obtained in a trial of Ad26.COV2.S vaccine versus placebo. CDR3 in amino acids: CASSSAQGAVLNTEAFF. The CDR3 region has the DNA TGTGCCAGCAGCTCCGCTCAGGGGGCCGTATTGAACACTGAAGCTTTCTTT.